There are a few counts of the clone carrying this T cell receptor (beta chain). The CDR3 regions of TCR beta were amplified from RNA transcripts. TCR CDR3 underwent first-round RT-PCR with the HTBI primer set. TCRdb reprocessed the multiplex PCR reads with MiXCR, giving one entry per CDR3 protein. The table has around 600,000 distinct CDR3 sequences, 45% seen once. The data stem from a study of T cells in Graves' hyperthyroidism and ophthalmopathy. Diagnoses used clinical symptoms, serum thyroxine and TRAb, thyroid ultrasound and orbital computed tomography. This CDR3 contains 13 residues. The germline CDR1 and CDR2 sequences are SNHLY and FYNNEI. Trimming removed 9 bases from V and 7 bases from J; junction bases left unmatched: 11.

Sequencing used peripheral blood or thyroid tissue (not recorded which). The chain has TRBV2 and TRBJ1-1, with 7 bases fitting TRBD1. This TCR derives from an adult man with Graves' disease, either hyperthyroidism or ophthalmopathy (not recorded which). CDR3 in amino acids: CARHTGTEIEAFF. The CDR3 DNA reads TGTGCCAGACATACCGGGACAGAAATTGAAGCTTTCTTT.